This entry lists 3 T cell receptor beta chains sequenced from one sample in a study of molecular identifiers for immune sequencing clone quantification (dated by TCRdb to 2017 to 2018). The method behind the library was PCR. Sequencing instrument: Illumina HiSeq 4000. The raw public reads went through TCRdb reprocessing: fastp at Q25, MiXCR clone calling, in-frame beta chains kept. Each entry merges the rows of one CDR3 protein and shows their most common DNA and genes. Present in this sample are roughly 71,000 distinct CDR3 sequences, less than 20% of which were seen just once. Of the sample, about 1.4% is held by the ten largest clones. The sequencing sample was made of naive CD8+ T cells from blood, with Jurkat cell RNA spiked in. The label giving this sample's cell subset or site can be read as: FACS-sorted CD8+CD4-CCR7+CD45RA+ naive T cells. The receptors here all came from a human donor in good health. Some libraries in this study had Jurkat cell RNA spiked in.

Many counts were recorded for this clonotype. The chain couples TRBV11-2 to TRBJ1-5; D unresolved. The CDR3 has 13 amino acids. Germline loops: CDR1 SGHAT, CDR2 FQNNGV. Trimming removed 0 bases from V and 5 bases from J, with 5 bases in between. The CDR3 loop is CASSLETHQPQHF. The CDR3 region has the DNA TGTGCCAGCAGCTTAGAAACGCATCAGCCCCAGCATTTT.

This clonotype was observed many times. The chain uses TRBV27 and TRBJ2-3; D possibly corresponds to TRBD2 (6 bases). The germline V and J ends were trimmed by 5 bases and 2 bases, with 14 bases remaining between them. The CDR3 contains 15 residues. From germline, CDR1 is MNHEY and CDR2 SMNVEV (reference sequence). The CDR3 DNA reads TGTGCCAGCAGTCCCTCAGGACTAATCACAGATACGCAGTATTTT. Translating it yields CASSPSGLITDTQYF.

The table lists this clonotype with many counts. This chain joins TRBV6-6 and TRBJ1-1; the D gene is possibly TRBD1 (6 bases). The CDR3 is 14 amino acids. Germline V gene sequence: CDR1 MNHNY, CDR2 SVGAGI (reference sequence). V lost 6 bases to trimming and J lost 3 bases, with 14 bases between them. This CDR3 reads CASRLRGGDTEAFF. The CDR3 DNA reads as TGTGCCAGCAGGCTCAGGGGAGGCGACACTGAAGCTTTCTTT.